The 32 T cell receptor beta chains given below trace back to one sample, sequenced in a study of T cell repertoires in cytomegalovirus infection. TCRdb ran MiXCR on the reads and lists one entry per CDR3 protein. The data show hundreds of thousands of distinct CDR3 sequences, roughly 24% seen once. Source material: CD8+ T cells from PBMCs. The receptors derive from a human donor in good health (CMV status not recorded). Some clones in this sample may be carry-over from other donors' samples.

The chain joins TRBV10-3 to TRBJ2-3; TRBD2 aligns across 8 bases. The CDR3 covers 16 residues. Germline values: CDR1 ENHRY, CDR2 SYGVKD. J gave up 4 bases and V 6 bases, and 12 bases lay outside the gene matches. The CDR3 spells CAIRPGGSGGADTQYF. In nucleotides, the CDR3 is TGTGCCATCAGACCCGGGGGGAGCGGGGGAGCAGATACGCAGTATTTT.

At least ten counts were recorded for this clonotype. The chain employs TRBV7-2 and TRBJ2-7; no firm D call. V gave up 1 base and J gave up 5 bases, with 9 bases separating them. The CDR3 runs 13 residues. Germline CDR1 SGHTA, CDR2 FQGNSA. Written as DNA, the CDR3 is TGTGCCAGCAGCTTAGTAGGGATCGACGAGCAGTACGTC. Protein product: CASSLVGIDEQYV.

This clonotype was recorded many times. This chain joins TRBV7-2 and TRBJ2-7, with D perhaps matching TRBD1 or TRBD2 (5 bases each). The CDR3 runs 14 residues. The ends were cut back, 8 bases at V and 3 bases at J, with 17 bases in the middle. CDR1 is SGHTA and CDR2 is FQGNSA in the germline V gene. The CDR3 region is CASAKGRDYYEQYF. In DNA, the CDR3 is TGTGCCAGCGCTAAGGGACGGGATTACTACGAGCAGTACTTC.

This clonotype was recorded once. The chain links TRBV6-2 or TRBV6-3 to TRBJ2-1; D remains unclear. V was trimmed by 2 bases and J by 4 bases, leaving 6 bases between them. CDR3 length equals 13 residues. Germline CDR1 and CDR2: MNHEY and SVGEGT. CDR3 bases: TGTGCCAGCAGTTACGTTCAATACAATGAGCAGTTCTTC. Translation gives CASSYVQYNEQFF.

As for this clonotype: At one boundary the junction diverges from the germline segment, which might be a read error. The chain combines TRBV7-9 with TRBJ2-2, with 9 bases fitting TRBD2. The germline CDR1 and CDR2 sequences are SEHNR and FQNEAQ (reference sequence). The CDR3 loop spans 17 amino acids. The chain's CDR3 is CAGSWGAGGPNTGELFF. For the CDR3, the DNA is TGTGCCGGCAGCTGGGGAGCGGGGGGCCCGAACACCGGGGAGCTGTTTTTT.

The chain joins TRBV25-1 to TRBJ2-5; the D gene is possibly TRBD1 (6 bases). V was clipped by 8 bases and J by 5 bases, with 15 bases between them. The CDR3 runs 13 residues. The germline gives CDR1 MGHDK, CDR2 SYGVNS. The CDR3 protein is CASHSDSLETQYF. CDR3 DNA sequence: TGTGCCAGCCACTCGGACAGCTTGGAGACCCAGTACTTC. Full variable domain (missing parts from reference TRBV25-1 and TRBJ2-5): EADIYQTPRYLVIGTGKKITLECSQTMGHDKMYWYQQDPGMELHLIHYSYGVNSTEKGDLSSESTVSRIRTEHFPLTLESARPSHTSQYLCASHSDSLETQYFGPGTRLLVL.

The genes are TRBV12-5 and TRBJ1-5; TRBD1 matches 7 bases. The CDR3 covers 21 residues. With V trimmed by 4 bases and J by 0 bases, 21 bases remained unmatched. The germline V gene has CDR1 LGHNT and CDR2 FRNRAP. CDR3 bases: TGTGCTAGTGGTTGGAGATTGGCGGCAAGCCGGGACAGTTATAGCAATCAGCCCCAGCATTTT. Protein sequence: CASGWRLAASRDSYSNQPQHF.

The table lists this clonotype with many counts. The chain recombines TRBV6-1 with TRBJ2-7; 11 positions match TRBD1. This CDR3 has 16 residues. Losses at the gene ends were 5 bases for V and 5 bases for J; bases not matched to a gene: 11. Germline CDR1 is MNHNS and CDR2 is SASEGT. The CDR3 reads CASSTPGTGGRDEQYF. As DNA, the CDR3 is TGTGCCAGCAGTACTCCGGGGACAGGGGGGCGGGACGAGCAGTACTTC.

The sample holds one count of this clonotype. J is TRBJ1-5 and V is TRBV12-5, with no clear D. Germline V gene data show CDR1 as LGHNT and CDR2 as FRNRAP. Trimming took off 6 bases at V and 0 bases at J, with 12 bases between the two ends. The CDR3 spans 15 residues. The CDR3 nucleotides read TGTGCTAGTGGCCCCGGTAGGATTAGCAATCAGCCCCAGCATTTT. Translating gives CASGPGRISNQPQHF.

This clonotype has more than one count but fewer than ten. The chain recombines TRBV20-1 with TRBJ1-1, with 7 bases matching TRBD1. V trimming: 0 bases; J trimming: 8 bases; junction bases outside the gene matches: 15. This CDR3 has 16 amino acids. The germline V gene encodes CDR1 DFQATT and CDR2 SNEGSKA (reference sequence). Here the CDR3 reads CSARDEVVGRGEEAFF. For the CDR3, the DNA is TGCAGTGCTAGAGATGAGGTTGTTGGCAGGGGGGAGGAAGCTTTCTTT.

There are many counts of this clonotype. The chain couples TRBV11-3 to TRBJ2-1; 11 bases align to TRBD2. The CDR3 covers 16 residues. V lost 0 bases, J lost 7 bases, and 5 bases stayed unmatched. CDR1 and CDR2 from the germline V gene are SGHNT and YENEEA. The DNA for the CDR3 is TGTGCCAGCAGCTTAGAGGTTAGCGGGGGGGTGAATGAGCAGTTCTTC. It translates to CASSLEVSGGVNEQFF.

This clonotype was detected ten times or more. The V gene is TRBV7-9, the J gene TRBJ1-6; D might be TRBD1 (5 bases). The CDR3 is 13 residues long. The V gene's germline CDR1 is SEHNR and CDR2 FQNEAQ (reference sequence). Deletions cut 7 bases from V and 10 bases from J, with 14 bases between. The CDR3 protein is CASTTGRLSPLHF. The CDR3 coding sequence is TGTGCCAGCACCACGGGACGGCTATCACCCCTCCACTTT.

As DNA, the CDR3 is TGTGCCAGCTCACCTCCGGGACAGGGTGGGTTCGACATTCAGTACTTC. Its translation: CASSPPGQGGFDIQYF. The chain carries TRBV18 and TRBJ2-4, with 9 positions matching TRBD1. The CDR3 is 16 residues long. V shed 3 bases and J 8 bases; nucleotides not matched to a gene: 11. CDR1 and CDR2 (germline): KGHSH, LQKENI.

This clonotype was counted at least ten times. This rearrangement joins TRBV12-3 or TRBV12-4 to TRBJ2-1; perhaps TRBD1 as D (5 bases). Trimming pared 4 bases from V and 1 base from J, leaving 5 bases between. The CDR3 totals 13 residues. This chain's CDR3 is CASSYRSYNEQFF. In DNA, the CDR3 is TGTGCCAGCAGTTACAGGTCCTACAATGAGCAGTTCTTC.

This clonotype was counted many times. Here the CDR3 DNA reads TGTGCCAGCAGCCTTACCTCTAACTATGGCTACACCTTC. Amino acids: CASSLTSNYGYTF. The chain joins TRBV6-1 to TRBJ1-2; D remains unclear. There are 13 residues in the CDR3. Germline values: CDR1 MNHNS, CDR2 SASEGT. Trimming removed 6 bases at V and 0 bases at J, with 8 bases between.

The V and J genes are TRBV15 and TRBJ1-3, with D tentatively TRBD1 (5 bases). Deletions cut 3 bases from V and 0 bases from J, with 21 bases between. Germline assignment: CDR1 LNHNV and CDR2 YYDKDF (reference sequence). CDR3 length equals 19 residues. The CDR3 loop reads CATSRARDSPGLSGNTIYF. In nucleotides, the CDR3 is TGTGCCACCAGCAGGGCCCGGGACTCCCCGGGGCTCTCTGGAAACACCATATATTTT. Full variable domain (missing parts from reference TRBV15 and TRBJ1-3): DAMVIQNPRYQVTQFGKPVTLSCSQTLNHNVMYWYQQKSSQAPKLLFHYYDKDFNNEADTPDNFQSRRPNTSFCFLDIRSPGLGDTAMYLCATSRARDSPGLSGNTIYFGEGSWLTVV.

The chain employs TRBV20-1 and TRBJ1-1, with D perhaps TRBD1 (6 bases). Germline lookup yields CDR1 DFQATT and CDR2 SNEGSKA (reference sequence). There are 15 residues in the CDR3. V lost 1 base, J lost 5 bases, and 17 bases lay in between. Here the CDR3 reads CSARGQLQGGTEAFF. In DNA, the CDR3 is TGCAGTGCTAGAGGCCAATTACAGGGAGGTACTGAAGCTTTCTTT.

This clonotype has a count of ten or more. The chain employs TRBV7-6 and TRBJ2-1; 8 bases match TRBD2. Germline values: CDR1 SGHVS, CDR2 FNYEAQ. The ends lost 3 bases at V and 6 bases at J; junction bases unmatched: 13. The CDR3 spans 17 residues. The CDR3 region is CASSLLPSGLAVNEQFF. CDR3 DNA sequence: TGTGCCAGCAGCTTGTTGCCTAGCGGGTTGGCAGTCAATGAGCAGTTCTTC.

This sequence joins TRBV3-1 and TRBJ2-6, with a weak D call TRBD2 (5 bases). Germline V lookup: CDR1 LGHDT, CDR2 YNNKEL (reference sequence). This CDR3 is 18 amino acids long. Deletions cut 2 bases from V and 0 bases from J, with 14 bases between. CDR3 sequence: CASSQPRAGLSGANVLTF. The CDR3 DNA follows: TGTGCCAGCAGCCAACCCCGGGCCGGACTCTCTGGGGCCAACGTCCTGACTTTC.

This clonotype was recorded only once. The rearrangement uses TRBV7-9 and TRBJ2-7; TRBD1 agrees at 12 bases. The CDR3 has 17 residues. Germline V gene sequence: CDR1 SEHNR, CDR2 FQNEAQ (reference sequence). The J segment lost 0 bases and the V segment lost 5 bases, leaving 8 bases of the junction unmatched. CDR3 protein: CASSPHWGQGASYEQYF. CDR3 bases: TGTGCCAGCAGCCCTCACTGGGGACAGGGGGCCTCCTACGAGCAGTACTTC.

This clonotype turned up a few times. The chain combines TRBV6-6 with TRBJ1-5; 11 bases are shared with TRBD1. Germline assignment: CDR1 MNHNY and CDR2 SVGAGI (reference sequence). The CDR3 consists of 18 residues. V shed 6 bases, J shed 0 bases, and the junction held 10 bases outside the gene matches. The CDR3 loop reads CASRDVTGQGASNQPQHF. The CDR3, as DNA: TGTGCCAGCAGGGACGTTACAGGACAGGGGGCTAGCAATCAGCCCCAGCATTTT.

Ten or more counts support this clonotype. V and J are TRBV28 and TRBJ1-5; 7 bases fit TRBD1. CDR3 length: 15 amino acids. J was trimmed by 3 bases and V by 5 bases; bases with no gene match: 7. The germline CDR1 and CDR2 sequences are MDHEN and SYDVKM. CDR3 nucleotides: TGTGCCAGCAGTAGACCCGGGACAGCCAATCAGCCCCAGCATTTT. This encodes CASSRPGTANQPQHF.

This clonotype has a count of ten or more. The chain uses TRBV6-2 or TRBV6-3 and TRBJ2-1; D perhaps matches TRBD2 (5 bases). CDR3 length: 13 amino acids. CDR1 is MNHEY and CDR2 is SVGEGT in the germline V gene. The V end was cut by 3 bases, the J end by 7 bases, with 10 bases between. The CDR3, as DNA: TGTGCCAGCAGTTATTCGACTACGAATGAGCAGTTCTTC. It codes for CASSYSTTNEQFF.

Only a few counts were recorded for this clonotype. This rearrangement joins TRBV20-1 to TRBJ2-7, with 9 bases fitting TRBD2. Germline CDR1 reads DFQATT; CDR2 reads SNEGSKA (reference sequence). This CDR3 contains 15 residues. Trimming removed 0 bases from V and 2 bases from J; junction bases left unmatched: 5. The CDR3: CSARDGASGTYEQYF. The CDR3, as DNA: TGCAGTGCTAGAGACGGGGCTAGCGGGACCTACGAGCAGTACTTC.

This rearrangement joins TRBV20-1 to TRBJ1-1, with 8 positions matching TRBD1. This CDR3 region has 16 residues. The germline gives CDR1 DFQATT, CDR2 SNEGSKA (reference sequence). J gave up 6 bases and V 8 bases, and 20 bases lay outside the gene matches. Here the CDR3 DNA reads TGCAGTCCATCCGGGACAGGTGGTCCCCTGGAACCTGAAGCTTTCTTT. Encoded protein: CSPSGTGGPLEPEAFF.

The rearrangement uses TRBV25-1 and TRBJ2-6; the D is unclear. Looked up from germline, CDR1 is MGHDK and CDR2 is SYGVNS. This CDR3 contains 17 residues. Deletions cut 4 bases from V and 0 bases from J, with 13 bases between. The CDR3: CASSGPIKGSGANVLTF. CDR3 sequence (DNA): TGTGCCAGCAGTGGGCCAATAAAGGGCTCTGGGGCCAACGTCCTGACTTTC.

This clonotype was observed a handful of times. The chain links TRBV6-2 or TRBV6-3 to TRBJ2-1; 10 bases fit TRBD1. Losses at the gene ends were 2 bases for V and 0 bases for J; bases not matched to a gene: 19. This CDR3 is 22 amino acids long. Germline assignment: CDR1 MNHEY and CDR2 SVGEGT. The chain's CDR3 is CASSYPASGTGERGRSYNEQFF. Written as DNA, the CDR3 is TGTGCCAGCAGTTACCCAGCGTCAGGGACAGGGGAGCGTGGTCGCTCCTACAATGAGCAGTTCTTC.

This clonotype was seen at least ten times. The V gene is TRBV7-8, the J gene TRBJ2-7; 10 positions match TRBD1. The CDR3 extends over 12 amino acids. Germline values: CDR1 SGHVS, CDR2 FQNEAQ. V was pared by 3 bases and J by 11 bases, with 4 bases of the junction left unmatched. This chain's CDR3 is CASSFGQGGEYV. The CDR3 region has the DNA TGTGCCAGCAGCTTCGGACAGGGGGGGGAGTACGTC.

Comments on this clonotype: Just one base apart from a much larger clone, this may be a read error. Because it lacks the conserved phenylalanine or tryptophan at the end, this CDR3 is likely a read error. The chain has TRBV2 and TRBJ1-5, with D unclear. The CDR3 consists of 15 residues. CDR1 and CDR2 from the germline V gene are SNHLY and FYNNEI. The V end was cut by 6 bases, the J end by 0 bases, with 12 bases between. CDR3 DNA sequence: TGTGCCAGCAGCGAAACAAGCTATAGCAATCAGCCCCAGCATGTT. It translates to CASSETSYSNQPQHV.

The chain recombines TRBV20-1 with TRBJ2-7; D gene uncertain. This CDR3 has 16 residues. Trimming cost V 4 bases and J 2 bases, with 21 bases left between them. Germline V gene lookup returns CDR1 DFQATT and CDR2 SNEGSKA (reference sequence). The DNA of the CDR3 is TGCAGTGCTACCCCCTCGGCTGGCGGAAAAGCCTACGAGCAGTACTTC. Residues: CSATPSAGGKAYEQYF.

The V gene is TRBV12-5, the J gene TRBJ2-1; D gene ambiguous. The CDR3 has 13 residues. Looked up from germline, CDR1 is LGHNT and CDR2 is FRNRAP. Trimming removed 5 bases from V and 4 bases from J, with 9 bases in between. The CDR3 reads CASGPGPYNEQFF. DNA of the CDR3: TGTGCTAGTGGTCCGGGCCCTTACAATGAGCAGTTCTTC.

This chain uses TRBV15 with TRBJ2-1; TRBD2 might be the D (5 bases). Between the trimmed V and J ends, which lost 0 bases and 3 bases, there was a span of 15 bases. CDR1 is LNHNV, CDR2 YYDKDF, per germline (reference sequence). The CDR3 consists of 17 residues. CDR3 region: CATSREVLAPDYNEQFF. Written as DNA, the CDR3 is TGTGCCACCAGCAGAGAAGTCCTAGCCCCTGACTACAATGAGCAGTTCTTC.